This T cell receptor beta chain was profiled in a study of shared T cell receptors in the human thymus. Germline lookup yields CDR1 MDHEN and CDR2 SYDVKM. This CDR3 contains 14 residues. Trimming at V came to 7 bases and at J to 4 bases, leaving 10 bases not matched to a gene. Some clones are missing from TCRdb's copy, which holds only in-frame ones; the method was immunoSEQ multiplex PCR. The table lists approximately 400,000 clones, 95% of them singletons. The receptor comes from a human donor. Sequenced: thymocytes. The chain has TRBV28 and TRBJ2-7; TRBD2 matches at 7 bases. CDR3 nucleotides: TGTGCCAGCAAGGGGTGTGGCGGGGGTTACGAGCAGTACTTC. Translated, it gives CASKGCGGGYEQYF.